This record looks at one T cell receptor beta chain sequence and its context. Its matching antigen is unknown. immunoSEQ v3.0 was run at survey level. The table came from immunoSEQ multiplex PCR; TCRdb's copy has only in-frame clones and leaves some out. The profile shows tens of thousands of clones, around 75% of them singletons. This sample is drawn from a study of long-term antiretroviral therapy in people with HIV. Broader study findings: Comparison with controls showed narrower CDR3 length ranges in HIV repertoires. Transplant donor controls retained higher diversity, though diversity increased after ART. Information on adherence to ART, viral resistance or therapy changes was unavailable.

The CDR3 totals 14 residues. Germline V gene data show CDR1 as SGHTA and CDR2 as FQGNSA. Trimming shortened V by 3 bases and J by 4 bases, and 12 bases separated the two germline ends. This specimen was unsorted PBMCs, taken 1.5 years after starting antiretroviral therapy. This receptor was identified in a man aged 18 to 35 with HIV. The rearrangement uses TRBV7-2 and TRBJ1-2; D possibly corresponds to TRBD1 (5 bases). CDR3 coding DNA: TGTGCCAGCAGCTTCAGGGAAAGTGCCTATGGCTACACCTTC. The encoded protein is CASSFRESAYGYTF.